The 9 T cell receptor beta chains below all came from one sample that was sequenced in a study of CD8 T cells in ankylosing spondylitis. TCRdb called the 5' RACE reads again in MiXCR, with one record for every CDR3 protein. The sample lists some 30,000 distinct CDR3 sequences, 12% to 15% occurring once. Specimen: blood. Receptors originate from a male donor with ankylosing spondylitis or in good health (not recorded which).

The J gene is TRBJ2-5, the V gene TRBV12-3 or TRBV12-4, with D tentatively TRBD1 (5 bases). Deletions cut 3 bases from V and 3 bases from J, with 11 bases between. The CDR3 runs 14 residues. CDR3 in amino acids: CASSFLGREETQYF. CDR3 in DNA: TGTGCCAGCAGTTTTTTAGGCAGGGAAGAGACCCAGTACTTC.

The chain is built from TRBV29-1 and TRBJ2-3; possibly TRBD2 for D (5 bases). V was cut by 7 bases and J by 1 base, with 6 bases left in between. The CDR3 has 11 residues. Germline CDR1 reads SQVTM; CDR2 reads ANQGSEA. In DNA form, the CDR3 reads TGCAGCGCCGGGGGCACAGATACGCAGTATTTT. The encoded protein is CSAGGTDTQYF.

CDR3 in amino acids: CASSQAGTLTGELFF. CDR3 nucleotide sequence: TGTGCCAGCAGCCAAGCCGGGACCCTCACCGGGGAGCTGTTTTTT. The genes are TRBV3-1 and TRBJ2-2; D may match TRBD1 or TRBD2 (5 bases each). Germline-derived CDR1 and CDR2 are LGHDT and YNNKEL (reference sequence). Deletions cut 1 base from V and 4 bases from J, with 10 bases between. The CDR3 extends over 15 amino acids. The full variable domain, with the rest looked up from reference TRBV3-1 and TRBJ2-2, is DTAVSQTPKYLVTQMGNDKSIKCEQNLGHDTMYWYKQDSKKFLKIMFSYNNKELIINETVPNRFSPKSPDKAHLNLHINSLELGDSAVYFCASSQAGTLTGELFFGEGSRLTVL.

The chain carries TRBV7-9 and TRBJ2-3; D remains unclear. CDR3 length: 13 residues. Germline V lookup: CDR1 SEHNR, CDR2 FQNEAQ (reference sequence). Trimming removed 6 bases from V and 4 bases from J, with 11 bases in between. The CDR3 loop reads CASRQPSADTQYF. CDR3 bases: TGTGCCAGCAGACAGCCCTCGGCAGATACGCAGTATTTT.

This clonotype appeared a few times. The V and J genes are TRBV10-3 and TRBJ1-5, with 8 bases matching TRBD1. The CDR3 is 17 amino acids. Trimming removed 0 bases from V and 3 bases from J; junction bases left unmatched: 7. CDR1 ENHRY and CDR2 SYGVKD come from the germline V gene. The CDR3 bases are TGTGCCATCAGTGAGTCGAAGGCAGGGGGCCTCAATCAGCCCCAGCATTTT. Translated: CAISESKAGGLNQPQHF.

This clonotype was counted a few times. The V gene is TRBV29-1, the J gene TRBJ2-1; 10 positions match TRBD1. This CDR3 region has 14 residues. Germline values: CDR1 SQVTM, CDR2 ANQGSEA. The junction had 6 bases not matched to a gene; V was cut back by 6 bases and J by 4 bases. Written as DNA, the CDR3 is TGCAGCGTCTCACCGGGACAGGGGTACAATGAGCAGTTCTTC. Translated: CSVSPGQGYNEQFF.

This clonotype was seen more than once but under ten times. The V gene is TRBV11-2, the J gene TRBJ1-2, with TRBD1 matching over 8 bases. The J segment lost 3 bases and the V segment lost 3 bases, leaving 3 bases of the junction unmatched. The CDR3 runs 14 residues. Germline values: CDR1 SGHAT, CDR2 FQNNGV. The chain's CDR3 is CASSFGTGDYGYTF. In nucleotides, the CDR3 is TGTGCCAGCAGCTTTGGGACAGGAGACTATGGCTACACCTTC.

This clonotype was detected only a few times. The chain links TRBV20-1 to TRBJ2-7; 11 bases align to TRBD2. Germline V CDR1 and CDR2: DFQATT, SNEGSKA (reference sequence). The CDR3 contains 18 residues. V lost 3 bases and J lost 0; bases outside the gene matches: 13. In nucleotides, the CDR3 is TGCAGTGCTAGGGCTGTGGATAGCGGGAGGGTCAACTCCTACGAGCAGTACTTC. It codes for CSARAVDSGRVNSYEQYF.

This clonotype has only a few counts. CDR3 region: CAWSAGGFWSNQPQHF. CDR3 DNA sequence: TGTGCCTGGAGTGCAGGGGGCTTCTGGAGCAATCAGCCCCAGCATTTT. The chain links TRBV30 to TRBJ1-5, with 8 bases that match TRBD1. The CDR3 length is 16 residues. The germline gives CDR1 GTSNPN, CDR2 SVGIG (reference sequence). J gave up 1 base and V 1 base, and 6 bases lay outside the gene matches.